Listed below are T cell receptor beta chains from one sample, sequenced in a study of cytomegalovirus exposure and HLA in healthy donors. Some clones are missing from TCRdb's copy, which holds only in-frame ones; the method was immunoSEQ multiplex PCR. This sample has roughly 130,000 clones; about 79% occur once, and the top ten carry 3%. Sequenced sample: PBMCs. The receptor set was obtained from a woman between 18 and 30 years old in good health and CMV-seropositive. Both conserved end residues are part of each CDR3. The D gene is left open where the match is weak. Clone sizes are given selectively: once, few, many, or a class where the clone is expanded.

length: 16; size: .; J: TRBJ2-3; D: TRBD2; V: TRBV10-2; CDR3: CASRPVAGGRSDTQYF; DNA: TGCGCCAGCAGACCCGTAGCGGGGGGGCGTTCAGATACGCAGTATTTT
length: 14; size: once; J: TRBJ2-3; D: .; V: TRBV27; CDR3: CASSLYRDADTQYF; DNA: TGTGCCAGCAGTTTATACAGGGACGCAGATACGCAGTATTTT
length: 15; size: .; J: TRBJ1-3; D: TRBD1; V: TRBV15; CDR3: CATSKDRGSGNTIYF; DNA: TGTGCCACCAGCAAGGACAGGGGATCAGGAAACACCATATATTTT
length: 13; size: .; J: TRBJ1-3; D: .; V: TRBV5-6; CDR3: CASSPLGGNTIYF; DNA: TGTGCCAGCAGCCCACTCGGGGGAAACACCATATATTTT
length: 18; size: .; J: TRBJ1-2; D: TRBD1; V: TRBV19; CDR3: CASSKYPSLQGLDYGYTF; DNA: TGTGCCAGTAGTAAATACCCCTCCCTACAGGGGCTTGACTATGGCTACACCTTC
length: 14; size: .; J: TRBJ2-5; D: .; V: TRBV29-1; CDR3: CSVAPSQGQETQYF; DNA: TGCAGCGTTGCTCCCTCTCAGGGACAAGAGACCCAGTACTTC
length: 12; size: .; J: TRBJ1-1; D: .; V: TRBV11-2; CDR3: CASSLFDTEAFF; DNA: TGTGCCAGCAGCCTATTTGACACTGAAGCTTTCTTT
length: 15; size: .; J: TRBJ2-3; D: TRBD2; V: TRBV7-3; CDR3: CASSFTGLATDTQYF; DNA: TGTGCCAGCAGCTTCACTGGACTAGCGACAGATACGCAGTATTTT
length: 15; size: .; J: TRBJ2-2; D: TRBD2; V: TRBV5-1; CDR3: CASSQTSGGTGELFF; DNA: TGCGCCAGCAGCCAAACTAGCGGGGGGACCGGGGAGCTGTTTTTT
length: 14; size: .; J: TRBJ1-2; D: TRBD1; V: TRBV7-9; CDR3: CASSLEQGAEGYTF; DNA: TGTGCCAGCAGCTTAGAACAGGGGGCTGAAGGCTACACCTTC
length: 13; size: .; J: TRBJ2-5; D: .; V: TRBV7-3; CDR3: CASSRLAQETQYF; DNA: TGTGCCAGCAGCCGATTAGCCCAAGAGACCCAGTACTTC